These 16 T cell receptor beta chains were sequenced from one sample in a study of shared clonotypes between healthy human individuals. Only in-frame clones appear in the TCRdb table, and some are missing; sequencing was by immunoSEQ multiplex PCR. The sample consists of 2.5 million or so clones, around 90% of them appearing once. Material for sequencing was naive CD4+ T cells sorted from blood. Subset of the sample: CD45RA+ positively selected. Receptors were obtained from a man aged 18 to 30 in good health.

The rearrangement links TRBV7-3 to TRBJ2-4, with a possible D match to TRBD2 (6 bases). Germline V CDR1 and CDR2: SGHTA, FQGTGA. The CDR3 has 16 residues. V was pared by 1 base and J by 7 bases, with 17 bases between. CDR3 sequence reads: CASSLNPAGLNNIQYF. The CDR3 DNA is TGTGCCAGCAGCTTAAACCCCGCGGGGTTGAATAACATTCAGTACTTC.

The rearrangement uses TRBV18 and TRBJ1-2; D unresolved. Trimming took 0 bases from V and 1 from J, leaving 27 bases between them. The CDR3 has 21 amino acids. Germline values: CDR1 KGHSH, CDR2 LQKENI. This CDR3 reads CASSPPPSLVGEGRNNYGYTF. CDR3 bases: TGTGCCAGCTCACCACCCCCCTCCCTAGTCGGAGAAGGTCGAAATAACTATGGCTACACCTTC.

Remarks on this clone: Other DNA sequences in the same sample also yield this CDR3. J is TRBJ1-5 and V is TRBV19, with TRBD1 matching over 7 bases. The V and J ends lost 5 bases and 1 base, in that order; junction bases with no gene match: 2. Germline CDR1 reads LNHDA; CDR2 reads SQIVND (reference sequence). This CDR3 spans 14 amino acids. The DNA for the CDR3 is TGTGCCAGTAGTCGGGACAGAAGCAATCAGCCCCAGCATTTT. It translates to CASSRDRSNQPQHF.

This rearrangement joins TRBV30 to TRBJ1-2; a weak D match, TRBD1 (6 bases). V was shortened by 1 base and J by 6 bases, with 12 bases between the two germline ends. The CDR3 consists of 13 residues. CDR1 is GTSNPN and CDR2 is SVGIG in the germline V gene (reference sequence). This CDR3 reads CAWSASGVHGYTF. DNA for the CDR3: TGTGCCTGGAGTGCTTCAGGGGTTCATGGCTACACCTTC. The whole variable domain, filled in from reference TRBV30 and TRBJ1-2, reads SQTIHQWPATLVQPVGSPLSLECTVEGTSNPNLYWYRQAAGRGLQLLFYSVGIGQISSEVPQNLSASRPQDRQFILSSKKLLLSDSGFYLCAWSASGVHGYTFGSGTRLTVV.

The chain is built from TRBV28 and TRBJ1-4; a weak D match, TRBD1 (5 bases). This CDR3 is 16 amino acids long. In germline, CDR1 is MDHEN, CDR2 SYDVKM. Deletions cut 2 bases from V and 5 bases from J, with 15 bases between. This CDR3 is CASSLVAGPSNEKLFF. CDR3 DNA: TGTGCCAGCAGTTTAGTTGCAGGGCCTAGCAATGAAAAACTGTTTTTT.

The J gene is TRBJ2-6, the V gene TRBV27; TRBD1 aligns across 7 bases. V shed 6 bases, J shed 0 bases, and the junction held 5 bases outside the gene matches. This CDR3 has 16 amino acids. In germline, CDR1 is MNHEY, CDR2 SMNVEV (reference sequence). The CDR3 here is CASRQQGPSGANVLTF. Here the CDR3 DNA reads TGTGCCAGCAGGCAACAGGGGCCCTCTGGGGCCAACGTCCTGACTTTC.

This chain joins TRBV30 and TRBJ1-1; D is possibly TRBD1 (6 bases). CDR3 size: 14 residues. Trimming took off 3 bases at V and 7 bases at J, with 18 bases between the two ends. Germline V gene sequence: CDR1 GTSNPN, CDR2 SVGIG (reference sequence). The CDR3 is CAWRETGITIEAFF. The CDR3 DNA follows: TGTGCCTGGAGAGAGACAGGAATAACTATTGAAGCTTTCTTT.

The CDR3 region has the DNA TGCGCCAGCAGCTTGGCTCCGCCGGGACACAACCAAGAGACCCAGTACTTC. Protein sequence: CASSLAPPGHNQETQYF. The gene calls are TRBV5-1 and TRBJ2-5, with D possibly being TRBD1 (6 bases). The germline V gene encodes CDR1 SGHRS and CDR2 YFSETQ. This CDR3 has 17 residues. V was clipped by 0 bases and J by 0 bases, with 15 bases between them. Together with reference TRBV5-1 and TRBJ2-5, the CDR3 gives the full variable domain: KAGVTQTPRYLIKTRGQQVTLSCSPISGHRSVSWYQQTPGQGLQFLFEYFSETQRNKGNFPGRFSGRQFSNSRSEMNVSTLELGDSALYLCASSLAPPGHNQETQYFGPGTRLLVL.

The chain carries TRBV27 and TRBJ1-2; no clear D gene. V lost 3 bases and J lost 1, with 21 bases in between. CDR3 length equals 18 residues. Germline CDR1 is MNHEY and CDR2 is SMNVEV (reference sequence). CDR3 protein: CASSFAPRAATLNYGYTF. The CDR3 nucleotides read TGTGCCAGCAGTTTTGCCCCCCGGGCAGCTACTCTTAACTATGGCTACACCTTC.

V usage is TRBV28 and J usage is TRBJ1-2; 10 nucleotides match TRBD1. Germline V gives CDR1 MDHEN, CDR2 SYDVKM. The CDR3 has 14 amino acids. The J segment lost 8 bases and the V segment lost 4 bases, leaving 7 bases of the junction unmatched. The CDR3 reads CASSYRQGAGGYTF. Here the CDR3 DNA reads TGTGCCAGCAGTTATCGACAGGGGGCAGGGGGCTACACCTTC.

V is TRBV10-3 and J is TRBJ2-7, with TRBD2 matching over 8 bases. Germline V gives CDR1 ENHRY, CDR2 SYGVKD. V gave up 0 bases and J gave up 5 bases; unmatched junction bases: 9. The CDR3 spans 16 residues. CDR3 in amino acids: CAISESRTSLGNEQYF. As DNA, the CDR3 is TGTGCCATCAGTGAGTCACGGACTAGCTTGGGAAACGAGCAGTACTTC.

The V and J genes are TRBV7-3 and TRBJ2-2; D is perhaps TRBD1 (6 bases). V dropped 4 bases and J dropped 0 bases, with 12 bases sitting between them. This CDR3 spans 16 amino acids. CDR1 is SGHTA and CDR2 is FQGTGA in the germline V gene. CDR3 sequence: CASSSTGPSNTGELFF. In nucleotides, the CDR3 is TGTGCCAGCAGCTCCACAGGGCCCTCGAACACCGGGGAGCTGTTTTTT.

To note about this clone: At the DNA level, this CDR3 is encoded by other sequences in the same sample as well. The rearrangement uses TRBV5-1 and TRBJ2-3; perhaps TRBD2 as D (5 bases). The germline V gene has CDR1 SGHRS and CDR2 YFSETQ. Trimming left V 2 bases short and J 0 bases short, with 7 bases between. The CDR3 spans 14 residues. DNA of the CDR3: TGCGCCAGCAGCTTACCGGGGAGCACAGATACGCAGTATTTT. It is translated as CASSLPGSTDTQYF. Drawing the rest from reference TRBV5-1 and TRBJ2-3, the complete variable domain is KAGVTQTPRYLIKTRGQQVTLSCSPISGHRSVSWYQQTPGQGLQFLFEYFSETQRNKGNFPGRFSGRQFSNSRSEMNVSTLELGDSALYLCASSLPGSTDTQYFGPGTRLTVL.

The chain recombines TRBV10-3 with TRBJ2-1; 11 bases agree with TRBD2. This CDR3 is 18 amino acids long. Trimming took 4 bases from V and 1 from J; bases not matched to a gene: 9. CDR1 and CDR2 from the germline V gene are ENHRY and SYGVKD. CDR3 in amino acids: CAISGGTSGSGSYNEQFF. In DNA form, the CDR3 reads TGTGCCATCAGTGGTGGGACTAGCGGCTCGGGATCCTACAATGAGCAGTTCTTC.

In DNA, the CDR3 is TGTGCCACCAGCAGAGATTGGACAGGAATGTTTTTT. As protein: CATSRDWTGMFF. The chain joins TRBV15 to TRBJ2-2; 7 bases map to TRBD1. This CDR3 contains 12 residues. Germline V gene data show CDR1 as LNHNV and CDR2 as YYDKDF (reference sequence). V lost 0 bases and J lost 15; bases outside the gene matches: 4.

This chain uses TRBV6-1 with TRBJ2-7; D is perhaps TRBD2 (6 bases). The CDR3 has 14 amino acids. V lost 3 bases, J lost 4 bases, and 13 bases lay in between. Per germline, CDR1 MNHNS and CDR2 SASEGT. CDR3 in amino acids: CASSEEGQRYEQYF. The CDR3, as DNA: TGTGCCAGCAGTGAGGAGGGGCAAAGGTACGAGCAGTACTTC.